The rows below give T cell receptor beta chains drawn from one sample of a study of blood T cell repertoires in COVID-19. The assay was immunoSEQ multiplex PCR, and TCRdb's table has in-frame clones only and misses some. Seen here are about 33,000 clones, around four fifths observed once, and the top ten hold about 35%. The sample consisted of peripheral blood. These receptors were taken from a man older than 75 with acute or convalescent COVID-19. CDR3s include the opening cysteine and the closing phenylalanine or tryptophan. Fields, in order: J gene, clone size, D gene, V gene, CDR3 protein, CDR3 DNA. D genes are given only for firm matches. Rows give clone size only sometimes, using once, few, many, or a class for an expanded clone.

J gene: TRBJ1-2; clone size: NA; D gene: TRBD1; V gene: TRBV6-5; CDR3 protein: CASSYSQGAAGYTF; CDR3 DNA: TGTGCCAGCAGTTACTCCCAGGGGGCGGCTGGCTACACCTTC
J gene: TRBJ1-5; clone size: few; D gene: NA; V gene: TRBV5-4; CDR3 protein: CASSRDINQPQHF; CDR3 DNA: TGTGCCAGCAGCCGGGACATCAATCAGCCCCAGCATTTT
J gene: TRBJ1-2; clone size: NA; D gene: TRBD1; V gene: TRBV29-1; CDR3 protein: CSATTGYGWDGYTF; CDR3 DNA: TGCAGCGCCACGACAGGGTACGGTTGGGATGGCTACACCTTC
J gene: TRBJ1-5; clone size: few; D gene: TRBD1; V gene: TRBV7-2; CDR3 protein: CASSSTGGVNQPQHF; CDR3 DNA: TGTGCCAGCAGCTCGACAGGGGGTGTTAATCAGCCCCAGCATTTT
J gene: TRBJ1-2; clone size: NA; D gene: NA; V gene: TRBV3-1/TRBV3-2; CDR3 protein: CASSQERGGYGYTF; CDR3 DNA: TGTGCCAGCAGCCAAGAAAGGGGGGGCTATGGCTACACCTTC
J gene: TRBJ2-7; clone size: NA; D gene: TRBD2; V gene: TRBV9; CDR3 protein: CASSVVLAGVVYEQYF; CDR3 DNA: TGTGCCAGCAGCGTAGTCCTAGCGGGGGTTGTCTACGAGCAGTACTTC
J gene: TRBJ1-2; clone size: NA; D gene: TRBD1; V gene: TRBV19; CDR3 protein: CASKMEGQHTGESYGYTF; CDR3 DNA: TGTGCCAGTAAAATGGAGGGACAGCACACTGGGGAATCCTATGGCTACACCTTC
J gene: TRBJ2-7; clone size: NA; D gene: NA; V gene: TRBV3-1/TRBV3-2; CDR3 protein: CASAAASYEQYF; CDR3 DNA: TGTGCCAGCGCGGCAGCCAGCTACGAGCAGTACTTC
J gene: TRBJ2-1; clone size: NA; D gene: TRBD2; V gene: TRBV2; CDR3 protein: CASTQGTSGGPSVYNEQFF; CDR3 DNA: TGTGCCAGCACCCAAGGGACTAGCGGGGGGCCCTCGGTTTACAATGAGCAGTTCTTC
J gene: TRBJ1-1; clone size: NA; D gene: NA; V gene: TRBV9; CDR3 protein: CASSPRGQQNTEAFF; CDR3 DNA: TGTGCCAGCAGCCCACGAGGGCAGCAGAACACTGAAGCTTTCTTT
J gene: TRBJ2-3; clone size: NA; D gene: NA; V gene: TRBV5-5; CDR3 protein: CASSFQGLVDTQYF; CDR3 DNA: TGTGCCAGCAGCTTTCAGGGGCTGGTAGATACGCAGTATTTT
J gene: TRBJ2-3; clone size: NA; D gene: TRBD2; V gene: TRBV24-1; CDR3 protein: CATRTSGGIDTQYF; CDR3 DNA: TGTGCCACCAGAACTAGCGGGGGTATTGATACGCAGTATTTT
J gene: TRBJ2-4; clone size: NA; D gene: NA; V gene: TRBV5-5; CDR3 protein: CASSLSGQGAKNIQYF; CDR3 DNA: TGTGCCAGCAGCTTGTCAGGTCAGGGAGCCAAAAACATTCAGTACTTC
J gene: TRBJ2-1; clone size: NA; D gene: TRBD1; V gene: TRBV7-9; CDR3 protein: CASRRPRQGVKGNEQFF; CDR3 DNA: TGTGCCAGCAGGCGCCCCCGACAGGGGGTAAAGGGGAATGAGCAGTTCTTC
J gene: TRBJ2-2; clone size: NA; D gene: NA; V gene: TRBV5-1; CDR3 protein: CASSLGGNTGELFF; CDR3 DNA: TGCGCCAGCAGCTTGGGAGGTAACACCGGGGAGCTGTTTTTT
J gene: TRBJ1-1; clone size: once; D gene: NA; V gene: TRBV10-3; CDR3 protein: CAISGQLNTEAFF; CDR3 DNA: TGTGCCATCAGCGGACAGTTGAACACTGAAGCTTTCTTT
J gene: TRBJ1-1; clone size: NA; D gene: NA; V gene: TRBV6-5; CDR3 protein: CASSYHGGTNTEAFF; CDR3 DNA: TGTGCCAGCAGTTACCACGGAGGGACCAACACTGAAGCTTTCTTT
J gene: TRBJ1-1; clone size: NA; D gene: NA; V gene: TRBV29-1; CDR3 protein: CSGAAGVYTEAFF; CDR3 DNA: TGCAGCGGTGCTGCAGGGGTTTATACTGAAGCTTTCTTT
J gene: TRBJ1-1; clone size: NA; D gene: NA; V gene: TRBV18; CDR3 protein: CASSPRDRVNTEAFF; CDR3 DNA: TGTGCCAGCTCACCACGTGACAGAGTGAACACTGAAGCTTTCTTT
J gene: TRBJ1-2; clone size: NA; D gene: TRBD1; V gene: TRBV27; CDR3 protein: CASSSYPRGRNYGYTF; CDR3 DNA: TGTGCCAGCAGTAGCTACCCCAGGGGGAGAAACTATGGCTACACCTTC
J gene: TRBJ2-3; clone size: NA; D gene: NA; V gene: TRBV5-1; CDR3 protein: CASRGGEGDTQYF; CDR3 DNA: TGCGCCAGCCGAGGAGGGGAAGGAGATACGCAGTATTTT
J gene: TRBJ1-2; clone size: once; D gene: TRBD1; V gene: TRBV6-6; CDR3 protein: CASSLGQGSGYGYTF; CDR3 DNA: TGTGCCAGCAGTTTAGGACAGGGCTCAGGCTATGGCTACACCTTC
J gene: TRBJ2-6; clone size: NA; D gene: NA; V gene: TRBV27; CDR3 protein: CASRTLERPGANVLTF; CDR3 DNA: TGTGCCAGCAGAACCCTCGAGAGGCCTGGGGCCAACGTCCTGACTTTC
J gene: TRBJ2-1; clone size: NA; D gene: NA; V gene: TRBV7-9; CDR3 protein: CASSLLPEQFF; CDR3 DNA: TGTGCCAGCAGCCTCCTTCCTGAGCAGTTCTTC
J gene: TRBJ2-7; clone size: few; D gene: NA; V gene: TRBV4-1; CDR3 protein: CASSQSEGAYEQYF; CDR3 DNA: TGCGCCAGCAGCCAATCCGAGGGTGCCTACGAGCAGTACTTC
J gene: TRBJ1-6; clone size: NA; D gene: TRBD1; V gene: TRBV9; CDR3 protein: CASSAGTGNNSPLHF; CDR3 DNA: TGTGCCAGCAGCGCCGGGACAGGGAACAATTCACCCCTCCACTTT